This T cell receptor (beta chain) stems from a study of shared clonotypes between healthy human individuals (dated by TCRdb to the early 2020s). Background for the entire study: A couple of women and a few men aged 18 to 49 years were included in the cohort. For each donor, CD4 naive and CD4 memory were each run on three plates, CD8 naive on two plates, and CD8 memory on one plate. The study deeply sequenced blood TCR repertoires of five healthy adults to estimate repertoire size and the extent of clonotype sharing between individuals. Different laboratories and diverse techniques were used to prepare libraries and sequence TCR repertoires, to increase sequencing depth and limit assay-specific biases. Per donor, leukapheresis produced somewhere between about 0.9 and 9.5 billion PBMCs.

Concerning this clone: It has no known antigen specificity. No base-level quality is on record; no much larger clone is a single base apart.

Between the V and J ends, shortened by 3 bases and 3 bases respectively, the junction contains 15 bases. The CDR1 and CDR2 encoded by the germline V gene are ENHRY and SYGVKD. Measured from the cysteine to the phenylalanine, the CDR3 is 16 residues long. Only the CDR3 region is kept as DNA, spanning 48 bases read in frame from base 1. Here is what the overall study found, with its caveats: Across a few donors, approximately 4.6% of naive CD4, around 3.3% of naive CD8, 2.3% of memory CD4, and around 0.4% of memory CD8 clonotypes were shared. Because the study included a small number of donors, the genetic and exposure-history diversity represented was limited. Rarefaction of sorted-subset datasets indicated incomplete sequencing despite the large sequencing depth. Naive subsets generally had larger estimated clonotype richness than memory subsets. Only blood was sampled, and tissue TCR repertoires likely differ from those in blood. Clonotypes shared by all four sorted-subset donors showed higher generation probabilities than non-shared clonotypes. Pairwise subsampling led to the expectation that sequencing depth would affect the degree of clonotype sharing among donors.

TCR CDR3 regions were amplified from genomic DNA by multiplex PCR using the deep immunoSEQ assay. Genomic DNA extracted from each cell subset was distributed evenly over all wells of several immunoSEQ 96-well plates, and each plate served as one replicate. Each replicate PCR for sorted subsets received around 200 ng genomic DNA, equal to tens of thousands of T cell genomes. Purified libraries were measured with a Qubit 3.0 fluorometer, size-checked on a Bioanalyzer 2100, and measured again with the KAPA Library Quantification kit. Every immunoSEQ 96-well plate was sequenced on a separate single-read 150-cycle Illumina NextSeq 550 flow cell. Regarding the original processing steps: Because the immunoSEQ output held only junctional sequences and lacked quality scores, the filtering could not match the filtering applied to full-length reads. Sequences were annotated with PyIR, a Python wrapper for IgBLAST v1.9, and V/J genes and CDR3 were assigned using IMGT germline references. Any read was removed if the V/J assignment was weak (E-value above 1e-6), the CDR3 was missing, or the read contained stop codons, out-of-frame junctions, or ambiguous translated residues. A V3J clonotype was defined by an identical inferred V gene, J gene, and CDR3 amino acid sequence. Percentage overlap between repertoires was computed as shared unique clonotypes divided by the size of the smaller repertoire. Three approaches were used to assess repertoire richness: RTK rarefaction, the Chao1 estimator, and Recon v2.1 estimates of unobserved clonotypes. Generation probabilities were computed with OLGA for all TCRbeta clonotypes obtained by the gDNA method from a handful of donors. Sourced from immuneACCESS, this table was stored by TCRdb with only in-frame sequences that have V and J called. A share of the clones is absent; for the studies checked, an unresolved V gene accounts for under half, and the remainder has no known explanation. V and J calls and clone size are as listed in that table; D and trimming were resolved from the DNA. In this sample the table shows about 2.1 million clones, 93% of which occur a single time. Over 1.5% of the sample is held by the ten biggest clonotypes.

CD8 naive samples consisted of CD45RO-negative cells that were positively selected for CCR7, yielding a CD45RA+CCR7+ population without TemRA cells. Donors were healthy HIV-negative adults with no recently reported acute infections or vaccinations. Every donor was a Caucasian adult living in Nashville, Tennessee, USA. Blood was obtained by leukapheresis, after which PBMCs were separated by Ficoll-Histopaque density gradient centrifugation and cryopreserved in liquid nitrogen vapor phase. Analytical flow cytometry was used to check the purity and quantity of every magnetically sorted T cell population. From each sorted fraction, genomic DNA was isolated and quantified by UV absorbance on a Nanodrop 2000c.

Material for sequencing was naive CD8+ T cells from PBMCs. The cell subset or site label on this specimen signifies: CD45RA+CCR7+. The clonotype comes from a man aged 18-30 years in good health. Some clones in this sample may be carry-over from other donors' samples. This chain joins TRBV10-3 to TRBJ2-1, with TRBD1 as a weak D call on 5 bases. In nucleotides, the sequence is TGTGCCATCAGTGAAAGCGAAGGGGCTGTCTACAATGAGCAGTTCTTC. Its translation reads: CAISESEGAVYNEQFF.